A selection of T cell receptor beta chains follows, all from one sample in a study of T cell responses to AZD1222 COVID-19 vaccine. Sequencing used immunoSEQ multiplex PCR; TCRdb keeps in-frame clones, though not all of them. The table shows 150,000 to 200,000 clones, with around 94% occurring only once. The sample here was peripheral blood, taken on day 0 of AZD1222 vaccination. Receptor source: an adult in good health. CDR3s include the opening cysteine and the closing phenylalanine or tryptophan. A D gene is named only where the DNA matches it firmly. Size is omitted from some rows. Given values are once, few, many or a class for expanded clones.

d_gene | j_gene | abundance | v_gene | CDR3nt | CDR3aa
- | TRBJ2-7 | - | TRBV4-2 | TGTGCCAGCAGCCAAGATAGGGGACTTAACTACGAGCAGTACTTC | CASSQDRGLNYEQYF
TRBD2 | TRBJ2-7 | once | TRBV7-3 | TGTGCCAGCAGCCCGACTAGCGGGAGGGTATACGAGCAGTACTTC | CASSPTSGRVYEQYF
- | TRBJ2-1 | - | TRBV11-2 | TGTGCCAGCAGCTTAGAGAGGGCCCCCAATGAGCAGTTCTTC | CASSLERAPNEQFF
- | TRBJ1-4 | - | TRBV7-9 | TGTGCCAGCAGCTCGAACGCCGGGAGCCCAGAGGAAAAACTGTTTTTT | CASSSNAGSPEEKLFF
- | TRBJ1-1 | - | TRBV11-2 | TGTGCCAGCAGCTTAGTGTGGAGGGCAGTCGGCACTGAAGCTTTCTTT | CASSLVWRAVGTEAFF
- | TRBJ1-2 | - | TRBV29-1 | TGCAGCGTTGAATCCGGGTATGGCTACACCTTC | CSVESGYGYTF
- | TRBJ1-5 | - | TRBV27 | TGTGCCAGCAGCCAATACAGTCTCAATCAGCCCCAGCATTTT | CASSQYSLNQPQHF
- | TRBJ1-6 | - | TRBV11-2 | TGTGCCAGCAGAACTTCAGGGGACCCCTATAATTCACCCCTCCACTTT | CASRTSGDPYNSPLHF
TRBD2 | TRBJ2-3 | - | TRBV6-1 | TGTGCCAGCAGTGAACCAGGAAGCGGGAGAAGGGATACGCAGTATTTT | CASSEPGSGRRDTQYF
- | TRBJ1-2 | - | TRBV9 | TGTGCCAGCAGCCCGCGGGGATTCTCCTATGGCTACACCTTC | CASSPRGFSYGYTF
- | TRBJ1-1 | - | TRBV2 | TGTGCCAGCAGTGCCAGGGTCCTGAACACTGAAGCTTTCTTT | CASSARVLNTEAFF
- | TRBJ1-2 | - | TRBV6-1 | TGTGCCAGCAGTGAAAGGACACTCTATGGCTACACCTTC | CASSERTLYGYTF
- | TRBJ1-2 | - | TRBV7-9 | TGTGCCAGCAGCTTAGGGGCCGGAGCATCCACCAACTATGGCTACACCTTC | CASSLGAGASTNYGYTF
- | TRBJ1-5 | once | TRBV5-1 | TGCGCCAGCAGCTTGGGGGGTTGGGACATTAGCAATCAGCCCCAGCATTTT | CASSLGGWDISNQPQHF
- | TRBJ1-1 | - | TRBV18 | TGTGCCAGCTCAACGACAGAGGCTTCTGAAGCTTTCTTT | CASSTTEASEAFF
- | TRBJ2-3 | - | TRBV4-1 | TGCGCCAGCAGCCGGGCTTCAGATACGCAGTATTTT | CASSRASDTQYF
- | TRBJ1-2 | - | TRBV5-5 | TGTGCCAGCCACGAAACCACAGGGAGGTCCGCCTATGGCTACACCTTC | CASHETTGRSAYGYTF
- | TRBJ2-5 | - | TRBV25-1 | TGTGCCAGCAATGATCGGCATCAAGAGACCCAGTACTTC | CASNDRHQETQYF
- | TRBJ1-3 | once | TRBV5-6 | TGTGCCAGCAGCTTCGGGCGAATCTCTGGAAACACCATATATTTT | CASSFGRISGNTIYF
- | TRBJ1-2 | - | TRBV2 | TGTGCCAGCAGTGAAAACTATGGCTACACCTTC | CASSENYGYTF
TRBD1 | TRBJ1-1 | - | TRBV27 | TGTGCCAGCATTTATGGGACAGGGAGGGACACTGAAGCTTTCTTT | CASIYGTGRDTEAFF
- | TRBJ2-1 | - | TRBV6-1 | TGTGCCAGCAGTGAATATTCTGGCTCCTACAATGAGCAGTTCTTC | CASSEYSGSYNEQFF
- | TRBJ2-3 | - | TRBV2 | TGTGCCAGCAGAACAGATACGCAGTATTTT | CASRTDTQYF
- | TRBJ1-5 | - | TRBV5-5 | TGTGCCAGCAGCCCGGGTGGGGGGACGGGGCAGCCCCAGCATTTT | CASSPGGGTGQPQHF
- | TRBJ1-5 | - | TRBV5-5 | TGTGCCAGCAGCGCGGCCCCGACCGGGCAGCCCCAGCATTTT | CASSAAPTGQPQHF
TRBD1 | TRBJ1-1 | - | TRBV19 | TGTGCCAGTAACGGACAGGGGAGGACTGAAGCTTTCTTT | CASNGQGRTEAFF
- | TRBJ2-2 | - | TRBV5-1 | TGCGCCAGCAGCTTGGCCGGGGAGGACGGGGAGCTGTTTTTT | CASSLAGEDGELFF
- | TRBJ2-1 | - | TRBV6-5 | TGTGCCAGCAGCAAATTGCCCCTCTCCTACAATGAGCAGTTCTTC | CASSKLPLSYNEQFF
- | TRBJ1-5 | - | TRBV12-5 | TGTGCTAGTGGATACGACAGTCAGCCCCAGCATTTT | CASGYDSQPQHF
- | TRBJ1-2 | - | TRBV5-1 | TGCGCCAGCAGCTCCGGGACAACGCCCAACTATGGCTACACCTTC | CASSSGTTPNYGYTF
- | TRBJ2-7 | once | TRBV6-5 | TGTGCCAGCAGTTACAAGGGGCCCTCCTACGAGCAGTACTTC | CASSYKGPSYEQYF
- | TRBJ1-2 | - | TRBV28 | TGTGCCAGCAGGGAAAGGGACCCTCGAAGCATTTTCTTC | CASRERDPRSIFF
TRBD1 | TRBJ2-7 | once | TRBV11-3 | TGTGCCAGCAGCTTCCAGACAGGGAGCTCCTACGAGCAGTACTTC | CASSFQTGSSYEQYF
TRBD1 | TRBJ1-2 | - | TRBV29-1 | TGCAGCGTTGAGAGGGGGACAGGGGTCTATGGCTACACCTTC | CSVERGTGVYGYTF
TRBD1 | TRBJ2-2 | - | TRBV25-1 | TGTGCCAGCAGTTCTAGAGGGGGACAGGCCCCAAGCGCCGGGGAGCTGTTTTTT | CASSSRGGQAPSAGELFF
TRBD1 | TRBJ1-5 | - | TRBV28 | TGTGCCAGCAGTTACTGGGGCAGGGGGCTAGGGCCCCAGCATTTT | CASSYWGRGLGPQHF
- | TRBJ1-2 | - | TRBV5-1 | TGCGCCAGCAGATCCGGAGTCGGCTATGGCTACACCTTC | CASRSGVGYGYTF
TRBD1 | TRBJ2-7 | - | TRBV4-1 | TGCGCCAGCAGCCACGGACAGGGGCCGTCCTACGAGCAGTACTTC | CASSHGQGPSYEQYF
- | TRBJ1-1 | - | TRBV5-4 | TGTGCCAGCAGGGCAGGGGATGGTGGGAACACTGAAGCTTTCTTT | CASRAGDGGNTEAFF
- | TRBJ2-5 | - | TRBV19 | TGTGCCAGTAGTGGGACCTTCGGAGGAGAGACCCAGTACTTC | CASSGTFGGETQYF